The rows below give T cell receptor beta chains drawn from one sample of a study of Ad26.COV2.S vaccination and SARS-CoV-2 variants. The assay was immunoSEQ multiplex PCR, and TCRdb's table has in-frame clones only and misses some. This sample has 150,000 to 200,000 clones; roughly 85% occur once, and the top ten carry under 7.5%. Here the sequenced sample was peripheral blood, taken after recovery from COVID-19. The receptors originated from a human donor who had recovered from COVID-19. Both conserved end residues are part of each CDR3. The D gene is left open where the match is weak. Size tells how often a clone was seen (once, few, many) or the class of an expanded clone, and some rows leave it out.

abundance	j_gene	v_gene	d_gene	CDR3nt	CDR3aa
once	TRBJ1-3	TRBV5-1	-	TGCGCCAGCAGCTTGTCAGGAATAAGTGGAAACACCATATATTTT	CASSLSGISGNTIYF
-	TRBJ2-1	TRBV2	TRBD2	TGTGCCAGCAGGCGAGTAGCGGGAGACTCCTACAATGAGCAGTTCTTC	CASRRVAGDSYNEQFF
-	TRBJ2-5	TRBV5-4	-	TGTGCCAGCAGCTTGGAAGCGACCGGGGGAGAGACCCAGTACTTC	CASSLEATGGETQYF
-	TRBJ2-5	TRBV5-6	-	TGTGCCAGCAGCTTGGGGGAACCCCAGTACTTC	CASSLGEPQYF
-	TRBJ1-5	TRBV30	-	TGTGCCTGGAGTTCAGGAGTAGGGCAGCCCCAGCATTTT	CAWSSGVGQPQHF
-	TRBJ1-2	TRBV5-8	TRBD1	TGTGCCAGCAGCTTGAGGCCAGGGGGCGACTATGGCTACACCTTC	CASSLRPGGDYGYTF
-	TRBJ2-5	TRBV19	-	TGTGCCTCCCAAGGGGGGAGACAAGAGACCCAGTACTTC	CASQGGRQETQYF
-	TRBJ1-2	TRBV19	-	TGTGCCAGTAGTATTGTGGCAGGTTCTAACTATGGCTACACCTTC	CASSIVAGSNYGYTF
-	TRBJ2-7	TRBV11-2	-	TGTGCCAGCAGCTTAGTGGGACTCACAGTCCACGAGCAGTACTTC	CASSLVGLTVHEQYF
-	TRBJ2-5	TRBV10-3	TRBD1	TGTGCCATCAGTCGTCCGGGACAGGGGACCCAAGAGACCCAGTACTTC	CAISRPGQGTQETQYF
-	TRBJ2-2	TRBV15	-	TGTGCCACCAGCAGAGCCATTCGCGGGACCGGGGAGCTGTTTTTT	CATSRAIRGTGELFF
-	TRBJ2-6	TRBV19	TRBD1	TGTGCCAGTACCTGGACAGGGGGGCCATACTCTGGGGCCAACGTCCTGACTTTC	CASTWTGGPYSGANVLTF
-	TRBJ2-2	TRBV10-3	TRBD2	TGTGCCATCAGCCCGGGAGGGAACACCGGGGAGCTGTTTTTT	CAISPGGNTGELFF
-	TRBJ1-2	TRBV28	-	TGTGCCAGCAGACCAGGGGTTCCCTATGGCTACACCTTC	CASRPGVPYGYTF
-	TRBJ2-7	TRBV5-4	TRBD1	TGTGCCAGCAGCCTGGGACAGGCATCCTACGAGCAGTACTTC	CASSLGQASYEQYF
-	TRBJ2-1	TRBV6-6	-	TGTGCCAGCAGTCGACCCTACAATGAGCAGTTCTTC	CASSRPYNEQFF
-	TRBJ2-7	TRBV5-1	TRBD1	TGCGCCAGCAGCCCCGACAGGGACGAGCAGTACTTC	CASSPDRDEQYF
-	TRBJ1-2	TRBV29-1	TRBD1	TGCAGCGCCGGACAGGGGGGTGACTACACCTTC	CSAGQGGDYTF
-	TRBJ2-3	TRBV7-9	TRBD2	TGTGCCAGCAGCTTAGTTAGCGGGAGGACCGGTGGTACGCAGTATTTT	CASSLVSGRTGGTQYF
-	TRBJ1-1	TRBV6-5	TRBD1	TGTGCCAGCAGTTACTCCCAGGGGGCTGCTGAAGCTTTCTTT	CASSYSQGAAEAFF
-	TRBJ2-7	TRBV12-5	-	TGTGCTAGTGGTTTGTTCCAGCGGGCCACCTACGAGCAGTACTTC	CASGLFQRATYEQYF
-	TRBJ2-1	TRBV4-2	-	TGTGCCAGCAGCCAAGAACCCCCCGGCTCCTACAATGAGCAGTTCTTC	CASSQEPPGSYNEQFF
-	TRBJ2-7	TRBV28	TRBD1	TGTGCCAGCAAACGACAGGGCATCACCTACGAGCAGTACTTC	CASKRQGITYEQYF
-	TRBJ2-7	TRBV9	-	TGTGCCAGCAGCGTAGCTCCTAGCGTGGCCTACGAGCAGTACTTC	CASSVAPSVAYEQYF
-	TRBJ1-2	TRBV10-3	-	TGTGCCATCAGTGAGACGACAGGTGGCTACACCTTC	CAISETTGGYTF
few	TRBJ2-7	TRBV12-3/TRBV12-4	TRBD1	TGTGCCAGCAGTTTGGGACAGGAATACGAGCAGTACTTC	CASSLGQEYEQYF
-	TRBJ2-7	TRBV9	TRBD1	TGTGCCAGCTCTCCAGGGGGCGGATACGAGCAGTACTTC	CASSPGGGYEQYF
-	TRBJ2-5	TRBV7-2	-	TGTGCCAGCAGCTTAGACAGGTTTCAACCGCAGGAGGAGACCCAGTACTTC	CASSLDRFQPQEETQYF
-	TRBJ2-1	TRBV2	-	TGTGCCAGCAGGGGGGTAGCCGGAGGGAATGAGCAGTTCTTC	CASRGVAGGNEQFF
-	TRBJ2-1	TRBV18	TRBD2	TGTGCCAGCTCACAGACTAGCGGGAGGGCCGGAGGTTACAATGAGCAGTTCTTC	CASSQTSGRAGGYNEQFF
-	TRBJ1-3	TRBV21-1	-	TGTGCCAGCAGCAATCCCCAGGTGGCTGGAAACACCATATATTTT	CASSNPQVAGNTIYF
-	TRBJ1-5	TRBV5-1	-	TGCGCCAGCAGTCAAGAGGCGGGAAATCAGCCCCAGCATTTT	CASSQEAGNQPQHF
-	TRBJ2-3	TRBV3-1/TRBV3-2	-	TGTGCCAGCAGCCGATCCCCCACAGATACGCAGTATTTT	CASSRSPTDTQYF
-	TRBJ2-1	TRBV11-3	TRBD2	TGTGCCAGCAGCTTAATGGCGGGGGGCGACAATGAGCAGTTCTTC	CASSLMAGGDNEQFF
-	TRBJ1-6	TRBV19	-	TGTGCCAGTAGTAAGCGGCCGAGCAATAATTCACCCCTCCACTTT	CASSKRPSNNSPLHF
-	TRBJ1-1	TRBV18	TRBD1	TGTGCCAGCTCACCCCAGACAGGGCAAGCTTTCTTT	CASSPQTGQAFF
-	TRBJ1-5	TRBV3-1/TRBV3-2	TRBD1	TGTGCCAGCAGCCAAACCGGGACAGGGGGCCATCAGCCCCAGCATTTT	CASSQTGTGGHQPQHF
-	TRBJ2-5	TRBV30	-	TGTGCCTCCGCAGCGGGCCTCCAAGAGACCCAGTACTTC	CASAAGLQETQYF
-	TRBJ2-3	TRBV7-8	-	TGTGCCAGCAGCTTAGTCGGCCGGTTTCTCACAGATACGCAGTATTTT	CASSLVGRFLTDTQYF
-	TRBJ2-1	TRBV3-1/TRBV3-2	-	TGTGCCAGCAGCCAATCGGACCCGTGGGGTGATGAGCAGTTCTTC	CASSQSDPWGDEQFF